Following are 2 T cell receptor beta chains from one sample sequenced in a study of shared clonotypes between healthy human individuals. Measured with immunoSEQ multiplex PCR; TCRdb has only the in-frame clones, and not every one. There are 2 million to 2.5 million clones in the sample; less than 95% occur only once, and 1.1% lies in the top ten. Cells designated naive CD8 were CD45RO-negative and were positively selected for CCR7, with terminally differentiated effector memory CD45RA+ cells excluded. The sequencing sample was made of naive CD8+ T cells sorted from blood. All receptors come from a man aged 18 to 29 in good health.

The rearrangement joins TRBV27 to TRBJ1-2; D may be TRBD1 (5 bases). Germline V gene lookup returns CDR1 MNHEY and CDR2 SMNVEV (reference sequence). This CDR3 has 13 residues. V gave up 5 bases and J gave up 8 bases, with 15 bases separating them. In nucleotides, the CDR3 is TGTGCCAGCAGTGCCCAAGCTCCAGGGGGCTACACCTTC. This gives the protein CASSAQAPGGYTF.

This chain links TRBV4-1 with TRBJ2-5, with D perhaps being TRBD1 or TRBD2 (6 bases each). V lost 1 base to trimming and J lost 2 bases, with 17 bases between them. Germline CDR1 reads MGHRA; CDR2 reads YSYEKL. The CDR3 extends over 17 amino acids. The CDR3 spells CASSQGPPGGLQETQYF. In nucleotides, the CDR3 is TGCGCCAGCAGCCAAGGTCCCCCCGGGGGCCTTCAAGAGACCCAGTACTTC.